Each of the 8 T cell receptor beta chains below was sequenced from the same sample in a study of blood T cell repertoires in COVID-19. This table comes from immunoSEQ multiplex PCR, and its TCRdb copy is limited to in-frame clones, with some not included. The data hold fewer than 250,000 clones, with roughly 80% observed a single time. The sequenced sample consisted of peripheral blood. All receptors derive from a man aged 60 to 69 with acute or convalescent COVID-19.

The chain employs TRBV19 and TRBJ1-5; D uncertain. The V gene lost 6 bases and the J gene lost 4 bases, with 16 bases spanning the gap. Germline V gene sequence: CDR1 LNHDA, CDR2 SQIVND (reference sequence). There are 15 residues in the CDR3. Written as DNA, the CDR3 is TGTGCCAGTAGACGTTCGGGTGGAGGGAATCAGCCCCAGCATTTT. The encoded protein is CASRRSGGGNQPQHF.

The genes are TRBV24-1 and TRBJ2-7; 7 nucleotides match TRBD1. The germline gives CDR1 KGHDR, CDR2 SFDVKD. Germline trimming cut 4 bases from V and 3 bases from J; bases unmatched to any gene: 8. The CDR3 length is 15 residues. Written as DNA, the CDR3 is TGTGCCACCAGTGACTCCGGGACAGAGAGCTACGAGCAGTACTTC. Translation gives CATSDSGTESYEQYF.

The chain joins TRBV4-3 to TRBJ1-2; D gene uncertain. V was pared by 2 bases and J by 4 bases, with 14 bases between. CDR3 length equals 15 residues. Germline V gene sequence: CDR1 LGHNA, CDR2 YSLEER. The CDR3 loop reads CASSQSLRESYGYTF. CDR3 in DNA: TGCGCCAGCAGCCAAAGCCTACGGGAAAGCTATGGCTACACCTTC.

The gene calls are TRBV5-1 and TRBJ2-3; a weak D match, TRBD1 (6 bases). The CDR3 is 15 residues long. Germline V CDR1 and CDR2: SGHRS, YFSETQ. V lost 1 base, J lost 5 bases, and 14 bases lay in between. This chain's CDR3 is CASSLNRGGGDTQYF. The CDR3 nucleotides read TGCGCCAGCAGCTTGAATCGAGGGGGTGGAGATACGCAGTATTTT.

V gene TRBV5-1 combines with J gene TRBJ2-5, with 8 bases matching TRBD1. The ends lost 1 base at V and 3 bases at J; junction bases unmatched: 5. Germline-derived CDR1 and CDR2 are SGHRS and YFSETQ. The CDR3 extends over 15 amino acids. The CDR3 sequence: CASSLSGGAEETQYF. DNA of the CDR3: TGCGCCAGCAGCTTGTCAGGGGGCGCGGAAGAGACCCAGTACTTC.

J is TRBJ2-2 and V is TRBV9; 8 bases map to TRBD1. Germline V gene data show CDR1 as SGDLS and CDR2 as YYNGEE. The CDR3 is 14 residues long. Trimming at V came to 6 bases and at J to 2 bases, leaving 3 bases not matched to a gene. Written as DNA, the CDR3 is TGTGCCAGCACCGGGACAGGCAACACCGGGGAGCTGTTTTTT. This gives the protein CASTGTGNTGELFF.

CDR3 residues: CASSPAGGYNSPLHF. In DNA, the CDR3 is TGTGCCAGCAGTCCCGCAGGGGGCTATAATTCACCCCTCCACTTT. The V gene is TRBV6-5, the J gene TRBJ1-6; TRBD1 agrees at 7 bases. Germline V CDR1 and CDR2: MNHEY, SVGAGI. The V gene end was trimmed by 5 bases and the J gene end by 3 bases; junction bases not matched to a gene: 4. The CDR3 runs to 15 residues.

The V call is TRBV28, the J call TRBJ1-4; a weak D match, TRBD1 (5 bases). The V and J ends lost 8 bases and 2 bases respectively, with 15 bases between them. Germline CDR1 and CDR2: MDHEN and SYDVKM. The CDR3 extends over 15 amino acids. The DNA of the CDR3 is TGTGCCAGCGAGGACGGGCGGGGGACTAATGAAAAACTGTTTTTT. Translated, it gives CASEDGRGTNEKLFF.